A selection of T cell receptor beta chains follows, all from one sample in a study of cytomegalovirus exposure and HLA in healthy donors. TCRdb keeps only in-frame clones here, not all; method: immunoSEQ multiplex PCR. Of 150,000 to 200,000 clones listed, about 86% are singletons. The specimen was PBMCs. The receptors shown here come from a young woman in good health and CMV-seronegative. Each CDR3 is given with its conserved first and last residue. A D gene is named only where the DNA matches it firmly. Only part of the rows carry a size: once, few, many, or a class if the clone is expanded.

size | J | V | D | CDR3 | DNA
- | TRBJ2-5 | TRBV29-1 | - | CSVEGTTSGLAQYF | TGCAGCGTTGAAGGTACGACTTCAGGACTGGCCCAGTACTTC
- | TRBJ2-1 | TRBV11-2 | TRBD2 | CASSLGASGPYNEQFF | TGTGCCAGCAGCCTTGGAGCTAGCGGCCCCTACAATGAGCAGTTCTTC
once | TRBJ2-7 | TRBV6-1 | - | CASSEAGGAPYEQYF | TGTGCCAGCAGTGAAGCTGGGGGCGCCCCCTACGAGCAGTACTTC
medium-sized | TRBJ2-2 | TRBV6-1 | TRBD1 | CASSEGGQVVTGELFF | TGTGCCAGCAGTGAGGGGGGACAGGTGGTCACCGGGGAGCTGTTTTTT
- | TRBJ1-4 | TRBV30 | TRBD1 | CAWSRAGGGEKLFF | TGTGCCTGGAGTCGGGCAGGGGGCGGTGAAAAACTGTTTTTT
- | TRBJ1-1 | TRBV5-4 | - | CASSPGDTEAFF | TGTGCCAGCAGCCCCGGGGACACTGAAGCTTTCTTT
- | TRBJ2-1 | TRBV9 | - | CASSADPGLTNEQFF | TGTGCCAGCAGCGCCGACCCCGGACTTACGAATGAGCAGTTCTTC
- | TRBJ2-7 | TRBV12-5 | - | CASGLVLGRDSYEQYF | TGTGCTAGTGGTTTGGTACTAGGACGGGACTCCTACGAGCAGTACTTC
- | TRBJ2-7 | TRBV2 | TRBD1 | CASRVSGTGGSYEQYF | TGTGCCAGCAGAGTCTCCGGGACAGGGGGTTCCTACGAGCAGTACTTC
- | TRBJ2-7 | TRBV28 | - | CASSFIMVEADEQYF | TGTGCCAGCAGTTTTATAATGGTCGAAGCTGATGAGCAGTACTTC
- | TRBJ2-7 | TRBV28 | TRBD2 | CASSLAGGLDEQYF | TGTGCCAGCAGCCTAGCGGGAGGTTTGGACGAGCAGTACTTC
- | TRBJ2-2 | TRBV7-9 | - | CASSLETRHPGELFF | TGTGCCAGCAGCTTGGAGACTAGGCATCCCGGGGAGCTGTTTTTT
- | TRBJ1-4 | TRBV6-5 | - | CASSWSRANEKLFF | TGTGCCAGCAGTTGGTCCAGGGCTAATGAAAAACTGTTTTTT
- | TRBJ2-1 | TRBV5-1 | TRBD2 | CASSLGLAGGPSVNEQFF | TGCGCCAGCAGCTTGGGACTAGCGGGGGGTCCCTCGGTCAATGAGCAGTTCTTC
- | TRBJ1-2 | TRBV4-2 | - | CASSQPGTTNYGYTF | TGTGCCAGCAGCCAACCCGGGACAACTAACTATGGCTACACCTTC
few | TRBJ2-1 | TRBV28 | TRBD2 | CASSSGLAGNYNEQFF | TGTGCCAGCAGTTCCGGACTAGCGGGGAACTACAATGAGCAGTTCTTC
- | TRBJ1-1 | TRBV27 | - | CASSWGSLNTEAFF | TGTGCCAGCAGTTGGGGCAGCTTGAACACTGAAGCTTTCTTT
- | TRBJ1-6 | TRBV6-5 | - | CASSGGRHNSPLHF | TGTGCCAGCAGCGGAGGGAGGCATAATTCACCCCTCCACTTT
- | TRBJ1-2 | TRBV25-1 | - | CASSESLRGTYGYTF | TGTGCCAGCAGTGAATCATTGCGCGGGACCTATGGCTACACCTTC
- | TRBJ1-2 | TRBV9 | TRBD1 | CASSPNQGAFGYTF | TGTGCCAGCAGCCCCAACCAGGGGGCGTTTGGCTACACCTTC
- | TRBJ1-5 | TRBV18 | - | CASSPPSSNQPQHF | TGTGCCAGCTCACCTCCTTCTAGCAATCAGCCCCAGCATTTT
- | TRBJ2-1 | TRBV18 | TRBD2 | CASFTGLAGDNEQFF | TGTGCCAGCTTTACGGGACTAGCGGGGGACAATGAGCAGTTCTTC
few | TRBJ2-7 | TRBV6-5 | - | CASSRLAPAGEQYF | TGTGCCAGCAGCCGACTGGCACCCGCGGGCGAGCAGTACTTC
- | TRBJ1-2 | TRBV27 | TRBD1 | CASSARTGGSYGYTF | TGTGCCAGCAGTGCCCGGACAGGGGGCTCCTATGGCTACACCTTC
- | TRBJ2-3 | TRBV13 | TRBD2 | CASSPGGGLAGEWPDTQYF | TGTGCCAGCAGCCCCGGTGGGGGACTAGCGGGAGAATGGCCAGATACGCAGTATTTT
- | TRBJ2-3 | TRBV2 | - | CASSGEGVTQYF | TGTGCCAGCAGTGGAGAGGGCGTTACGCAGTATTTT
- | TRBJ2-2 | TRBV7-2 | - | CASSPTVSLGTGELFF | TGTGCCAGCAGCCCTACGGTTAGCTTAGGCACCGGGGAGCTGTTTTTT
few | TRBJ2-6 | TRBV7-2 | TRBD1 | CASSLYRTGVSGANVLTF | TGTGCCAGCAGCCTCTATAGGACAGGGGTGTCTGGGGCCAACGTCCTGACTTTC
- | TRBJ2-5 | TRBV28 | TRBD1 | CASSSGQGAYREETQYF | TGTGCCAGCAGTTCGGGACAGGGGGCGTACAGGGAAGAGACCCAGTACTTC
- | TRBJ1-1 | TRBV19 | - | CASSPGEGLGAFF | TGTGCCAGTAGCCCAGGGGAGGGGCTCGGAGCTTTCTTT
- | TRBJ2-7 | TRBV19 | - | CASSIRPRDYEQYF | TGTGCCAGTAGTATCCGCCCCCGGGACTACGAGCAGTACTTC
- | TRBJ1-2 | TRBV7-9 | - | CATSRTANYGYTF | TGTGCCACGTCCCGGACAGCTAACTATGGCTACACCTTC
once | TRBJ2-6 | TRBV2 | TRBD1 | CASSRDRASSGANVLTF | TGTGCCAGCAGTAGGGACAGGGCCAGCTCTGGGGCCAACGTCCTGACTTTC
- | TRBJ1-4 | TRBV19 | - | CASSIARNSEKLFF | TGTGCCAGTAGTATCGCGCGCAACAGCGAAAAACTGTTTTTT
- | TRBJ2-1 | TRBV18 | TRBD1 | CASSPAGTESNEQFF | TGTGCCAGCTCACCGGCCGGGACAGAGTCTAATGAGCAGTTCTTC
- | TRBJ2-2 | TRBV6-4 | TRBD2 | CASSDRAGTGELFF | TGTGCCAGCAGTGACAGAGCGGGAACCGGGGAGCTGTTTTTT
- | TRBJ1-1 | TRBV19 | TRBD1 | CASSPRDRNTEAFF | TGTGCCAGTAGTCCCCGGGACAGAAACACTGAAGCTTTCTTT